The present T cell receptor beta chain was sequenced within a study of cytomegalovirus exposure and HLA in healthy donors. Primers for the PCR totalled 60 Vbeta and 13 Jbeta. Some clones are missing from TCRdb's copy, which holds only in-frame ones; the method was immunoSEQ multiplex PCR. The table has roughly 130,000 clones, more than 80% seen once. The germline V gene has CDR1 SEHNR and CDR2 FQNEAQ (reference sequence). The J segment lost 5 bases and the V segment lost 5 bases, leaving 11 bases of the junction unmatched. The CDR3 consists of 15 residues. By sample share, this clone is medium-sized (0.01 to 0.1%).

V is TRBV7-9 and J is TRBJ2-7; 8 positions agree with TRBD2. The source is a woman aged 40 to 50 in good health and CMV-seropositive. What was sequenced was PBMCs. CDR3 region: CASSARGGRPHEQYF. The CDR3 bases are TGTGCCAGCAGCGCCCGGGGGGGCAGGCCCCACGAGCAGTACTTC.